The clone carrying this T cell receptor (beta chain) was counted a few times. This record comes from a study of OX40 agonist ivuxolimab in advanced cancers. Produced via immunoSEQ multiplex PCR; TCRdb's table is partial and in-frame only. The sample includes roughly 100,000 clones, approximately 85% of them seen just once. The CDR3 contains 15 residues. The germline V and J ends were trimmed by 5 bases and 8 bases, with 19 bases remaining between them. Germline V CDR1 and CDR2: SGHTA, FQGNSA. The origin of this receptor is an adult with an advanced solid tumor such as melanoma, head and neck, liver or kidney cancer. The rearrangement links TRBV7-2 to TRBJ2-1, with D hard to call. Sequenced material: CD4+ or CD8+ T cells sorted from blood, taken in a trial of the OX40 agonist ivuxolimab. CDR3 nucleotides: TGTGCCAGCAGCCCTATTTCTGATGTAGCCGATGAGCAGTTCTTC. Translating it yields CASSPISDVADEQFF.